These 20 T cell receptor beta chains came from one sample sequenced in a study of T cell responses to AZD1222 COVID-19 vaccine. Repertoires were generated with immunoSEQ multiplex PCR, while TCRdb's copy carries only in-frame clones and drops some. Of 150,000 or so clones in the sample, roughly 92% were seen once. This specimen was peripheral blood, taken 28 days after the second AZD1222 dose. These TCRs come from an adult who received the AZD1222 COVID-19 vaccine.

The V gene is TRBV4-2, the J gene TRBJ2-7, with unresolved D. Germline V CDR1 and CDR2: LGHNA, YNFKEQ. This CDR3 is built from 14 residues. V was pared by 4 bases and J by 4 bases, with 14 bases between. The CDR3 bases are TGTGCCAGCAGCCCCCCCGCAGAGATTTACGAGCAGTACTTC. This translates into CASSPPAEIYEQYF.

The chain employs TRBV7-9 and TRBJ2-7; no firm D call. The CDR3 covers 13 residues. Looked up from germline, CDR1 is SEHNR and CDR2 is FQNEAQ (reference sequence). V lost 6 bases and J lost 2, with 11 bases in between. For the CDR3, the DNA is TGTGCCAGCAGTCCCACAGATACCTACGAGCAGTACTTC. It encodes CASSPTDTYEQYF.

This clone showed up just once. This rearrangement joins TRBV15 to TRBJ2-7, with D perhaps matching TRBD2 (5 bases). Trimming removed 0 bases from V and 7 bases from J, with 7 bases in between. This CDR3 contains 12 residues. Germline CDR1 LNHNV, CDR2 YYDKDF (reference sequence). CDR3 bases: TGTGCCACCAGCAGAGATCGGGGTGAGCAGTACTTC. Amino acids: CATSRDRGEQYF.

The rearrangement joins TRBV7-9 to TRBJ1-1; TRBD1 is a possible D gene (5 bases). V lost 1 base to trimming and J lost 1 base, with 10 bases between them. Germline V lookup: CDR1 SEHNR, CDR2 FQNEAQ (reference sequence). This CDR3 is 15 amino acids long. CDR3 loop: CASSLGTRENTEAFF. CDR3 nucleotide sequence: TGTGCCAGCAGCTTAGGAACCAGGGAGAACACTGAAGCTTTCTTT.

The V call is TRBV7-9, the J call TRBJ1-2; no clear D. V lost 5 bases, J lost 7 bases, and 23 bases lay in between. CDR1 and CDR2 (germline): SEHNR, FQNEAQ (reference sequence). The CDR3 is made up of 16 amino acids. The CDR3 nucleotides read TGTGCCAGCAGCCTCATGTCATCTCTTGGGCTAGGTGGCTACACCTTC. It codes for CASSLMSSLGLGGYTF.

The chain couples TRBV5-1 to TRBJ1-6; D ambiguous. This CDR3 is 14 amino acids long. Trimming left V 1 base short and J 5 bases short, with 7 bases between. Germline CDR1 SGHRS, CDR2 YFSETQ. The CDR3 DNA reads TGCGCCAGCAGCTTGAAGCCAGATAATTCACCCCTCCACTTT. As protein: CASSLKPDNSPLHF.

The chain links TRBV19 to TRBJ2-6; D unresolved. Germline CDR1 reads LNHDA; CDR2 reads SQIVND (reference sequence). The CDR3 loop spans 18 amino acids. V gave up 9 bases and J gave up 0 bases, with 21 bases separating them. Here the CDR3 DNA reads TGTGCCAGCCGCCTCCCCCCAAAAGAGCGCTCTGGGGCCAACGTCCTGACTTTC. Its protein product is CASRLPPKERSGANVLTF.

This clone was recorded once. The chain uses TRBV18 and TRBJ1-3; maybe TRBD1 (6 bases). Germline-derived CDR1 and CDR2 are KGHSH and LQKENI. The CDR3 runs to 17 residues. Trimming left V 1 base short and J 0 bases short, with 13 bases between. CDR3 sequence reads: CASSPLGGPSSGNTIYF. CDR3 coding DNA: TGTGCCAGCTCACCACTAGGGGGGCCGAGCTCTGGAAACACCATATATTTT.

The chain is built from TRBV7-6 and TRBJ2-7; D might be TRBD2 (5 bases). CDR3 length equals 16 residues. The V end lost 0 bases, the J end lost 5 bases, and 17 bases lay between the germline ends. The germline CDR1 and CDR2 sequences are SGHVS and FNYEAQ. The CDR3 DNA is TGTGCCAGCAGCTTAGCGGGAGTTTATGGGTCCGACGAGCAGTACTTC. Translating gives CASSLAGVYGSDEQYF.

This clone was seen once. The V and J genes are TRBV7-8 and TRBJ2-2; D not resolved. V was pared by 2 bases and J by 7 bases, with 8 bases between. This CDR3 region has 13 residues. Germline loops: CDR1 SGHVS, CDR2 FQNEAQ. In DNA form, the CDR3 reads TGTGCCAGCAGCTTAATTTTAGGCGGGGAGCTGTTTTTT. It is translated as CASSLILGGELFF.

The sample holds one count of this clone. The chain uses TRBV9 and TRBJ2-7; 7 nucleotides agree with TRBD1. The germline gives CDR1 SGDLS, CDR2 YYNGEE. J lost 2 bases, V lost 4 bases, and 6 bases had no gene match. The CDR3 length is 14 residues. For the CDR3, the DNA is TGTGCCAGCAGCTCCTCCGGGACAGCCTACGAGCAGTACTTC. Translated: CASSSSGTAYEQYF.

The J gene is TRBJ1-2, the V gene TRBV19, with D unclear. Germline CDR1 reads LNHDA; CDR2 reads SQIVND (reference sequence). Trimming removed 1 base at V and 4 bases at J, with 7 bases between. The CDR3 has 13 residues. The CDR3 protein is CASSIGFGYGYTF. The CDR3 DNA reads as TGTGCCAGTAGTATAGGGTTCGGCTATGGCTACACCTTC. The full variable domain, in which reference TRBV19 and TRBJ1-2 provide the parts outside the CDR3, is DGGITQSPKYLFRKEGQNVTLSCEQNLNHDAMYWYRQDPGQGLRLIYYSQIVNDFQKGDIAEGYSVSREKKESFPLTVTSAQKNPTAFYLCASSIGFGYGYTFGSGTRLTVV.

This sequence joins TRBV7-6 and TRBJ1-4, with 7 bases that match TRBD1. CDR3 length equals 15 residues. Germline V gene lookup returns CDR1 SGHVS and CDR2 FNYEAQ. V was pared by 6 bases and J by 7 bases, with 11 bases of the junction left unmatched. In DNA, the CDR3 is TGTGCCAGCAGAACAACGACAGGGCGGAGTGAAAAACTGTTTTTT. Encoded protein: CASRTTTGRSEKLFF.

The table lists this clone with a count of one. This chain connects TRBV27 to TRBJ2-3, with 8 bases fitting TRBD2. J gave up 0 bases and V 3 bases, and 8 bases lay outside the gene matches. Germline V gives CDR1 MNHEY, CDR2 SMNVEV (reference sequence). This CDR3 has 17 amino acids. CDR3 amino acids: CASSFGVAGTSTDTQYF. The CDR3 nucleotides read TGTGCCAGCAGTTTCGGGGTAGCGGGGACTAGCACAGATACGCAGTATTTT.

This sequence joins TRBV27 and TRBJ1-2; D ambiguous. Germline assignment: CDR1 MNHEY and CDR2 SMNVEV (reference sequence). CDR3 length: 15 residues. The V gene lost 5 bases and the J gene lost 0 bases, with 13 bases spanning the gap. The CDR3 DNA follows: TGTGCCAGCAGTCCCCCAGGAGAAGCTAACTATGGCTACACCTTC. It is translated as CASSPPGEANYGYTF.

The V gene is TRBV20-1, the J gene TRBJ1-1; D not resolved. Per germline, CDR1 DFQATT and CDR2 SNEGSKA (reference sequence). The V and J ends lost 0 bases and 4 bases respectively, with 3 bases between them. This CDR3 spans 11 amino acids. The CDR3 sequence: CSARESTEAFF. DNA of the CDR3: TGCAGTGCTAGAGAATCCACTGAAGCTTTCTTT.

This clone showed up just once. The chain combines TRBV24-1 with TRBJ2-1; the D gene is possibly TRBD1 (6 bases). Germline lookup yields CDR1 KGHDR and CDR2 SFDVKD. The CDR3 is 11 amino acids. V was cut by 8 bases and J by 10 bases, with 11 bases left in between. The CDR3 here is CATKPGHEQFF. CDR3 sequence (DNA): TGTGCCACCAAACCGGGACACGAGCAGTTCTTC.

The chain couples TRBV15 to TRBJ2-7, with a possible D match to TRBD1 (6 bases). The CDR3 loop spans 16 amino acids. The germline gives CDR1 LNHNV, CDR2 YYDKDF (reference sequence). The V end lost 1 base, the J end lost 9 bases, and 22 bases lay between the germline ends. The CDR3 bases are TGTGCCACCAGCAGAGGGAAGGACAGCCGCTTAAAGGGGCAGTACTTC. As protein: CATSRGKDSRLKGQYF.

The rearrangement uses TRBV7-2 and TRBJ2-5; no definite D call. The CDR3 contains 13 residues. Trimming took off 3 bases at V and 5 bases at J, with 10 bases between the two ends. Germline-derived CDR1 and CDR2 are SGHTA and FQGNSA. CDR3 in DNA: TGTGCCAGCAGCTTCGGAAGGTATGAGACCCAGTACTTC. It specifies CASSFGRYETQYF.

J is TRBJ2-7 and V is TRBV5-4, with 7 nucleotides matching TRBD1. The CDR3 sequence is 15 residues long. The germline V gene encodes CDR1 SGHNT and CDR2 YYREEE (reference sequence). J lost 6 bases, V lost 2 bases, and 11 bases had no gene match. CDR3 nucleotide sequence: TGTGCCAGCAGCTTCCCGACAGGGACCCCGGCCGAGCAGTACTTC. This codes for CASSFPTGTPAEQYF.